A single sample gave rise to the 9 T cell receptor beta chains below, sequenced in a study of somatic mutations in cytotoxic T cells in rheumatoid arthritis. The protocol was immunoSEQ multiplex PCR, while the TCRdb copy is restricted to in-frame clones and leaves out a portion. The sample shows 15,000 to 20,000 clones, roughly 82% of them seen only once. The source material was CD8+ T cells sorted from blood. These receptor sequences come from a woman aged 45-65 years with rheumatoid arthritis.

The V call is TRBV28, the J call TRBJ2-5, with D tentatively TRBD1 or TRBD2 (5 bases each). Trimming removed 1 base at V and 1 base at J, with 16 bases between. This CDR3 region has 17 residues. Germline V gene lookup returns CDR1 MDHEN and CDR2 SYDVKM. In nucleotides, the CDR3 is TGTGCCAGCAGTTTATTCGCCGGGACGCCTCTCCAAGAGACCCAGTACTTC. This gives the protein CASSLFAGTPLQETQYF.

The rearrangement joins TRBV6-5 to TRBJ1-1, with 10 positions matching TRBD1. J was trimmed by 6 bases and V by 5 bases; bases with no gene match: 9. CDR3 length: 15 amino acids. Germline V lookup: CDR1 MNHEY, CDR2 SVGAGI. The CDR3 region has the DNA TGTGCCAGCAGTCCATGGACAGGGGGTATCGCTGAAGCTTTCTTT. Its protein product is CASSPWTGGIAEAFF.

The chain links TRBV30 to TRBJ2-7; the match to TRBD2 covers 7 bases. In germline, CDR1 is GTSNPN, CDR2 SVGIG (reference sequence). The CDR3 runs 14 residues. V lost 1 base to trimming and J lost 1 base; unmatched junction nucleotides: 4. The CDR3 DNA is TGTGCCTGGAGTGGACGGACTAGGTCCTACGAGCAGTACTTC. Protein product: CAWSGRTRSYEQYF.

The chain carries TRBV7-7 and TRBJ2-2, with 9 bases that match TRBD2. Germline CDR1 is SSHAT and CDR2 is FNYEAQ (reference sequence). CDR3 length: 15 amino acids. The V segment lost 4 bases and the J segment 7 bases; nucleotides outside the gene matches: 7. The chain's CDR3 is CASSWDSGGVGELFF. The CDR3 DNA is TGTGCCAGCAGCTGGGATAGCGGGGGAGTCGGGGAGCTGTTTTTT.

This clone was detected only a few times. The CDR3 coding sequence is TGCGCCAGCAGCCAGGCACTAGGGGTAGCCTACGAGCAGTACTTC. Protein sequence: CASSQALGVAYEQYF. The chain carries TRBV4-1 and TRBJ2-7; D assignment may be TRBD1 or TRBD2 (5 bases each). V lost 3 bases and J 2 bases, leaving 14 bases between the germline ends. This CDR3 has 15 amino acids. Germline values: CDR1 MGHRA, CDR2 YSYEKL.

The rearrangement joins TRBV30 to TRBJ2-3, with D hard to call. V shed 2 bases and J shed 3 bases, with 3 bases lying between them. The CDR3 loop spans 11 amino acids. Germline CDR1 is GTSNPN and CDR2 is SVGIG (reference sequence). The CDR3 loop is CAWSKTDTQYF. DNA of the CDR3: TGTGCCTGGAGTAAGACAGATACGCAGTATTTT.

V gene TRBV11-3 combines with J gene TRBJ2-1; D ambiguous. V was shortened by 1 base and J by 4 bases, with 8 bases between the two germline ends. Germline-derived CDR1 and CDR2 are SGHNT and YENEEA. This CDR3 is built from 14 residues. The DNA for the CDR3 is TGTGCCAGCAGCTTAGGTTCAGCTTACAATGAGCAGTTCTTC. Translation gives CASSLGSAYNEQFF.

This clone has a handful of counts. V and J are TRBV2 and TRBJ2-5, with TRBD2 identical over 7 bases. CDR1 and CDR2 from the germline V gene are SNHLY and FYNNEI. CDR3 length: 13 residues. The ends lost 7 bases at V and 5 bases at J; junction bases unmatched: 7. The CDR3 loop reads CASMAGEGETQYF. The CDR3 nucleotides are TGTGCCAGCATGGCGGGAGAGGGTGAGACCCAGTACTTC. Drawing the rest from reference TRBV2 and TRBJ2-5, the complete variable domain is EPEVTQTPSHQVTQMGQEVILRCVPISNHLYFYWYRQILGQKVEFLVSFYNNEISEKSEIFDDQFSVERPDGSNFTLKIRSTKLEDSAMYFCASMAGEGETQYFGPGTRLLVL.

This sequence joins TRBV9 and TRBJ1-1; D call uncertain. Trimming took off 3 bases at V and 1 base at J, with 7 bases between the two ends. The CDR3 extends over 13 amino acids. CDR1 and CDR2 from the germline V gene are SGDLS and YYNGEE. The CDR3 DNA reads as TGTGCCAGCAGCGCAGCGGAGAACACTGAAGCTTTCTTT. This gives the protein CASSAAENTEAFF.